The following is a T cell receptor (beta chain) sequence with its context. This clonotype has only a few counts. The clone's antigen remains unknown. Within one base of it there is no much larger clone, and no base qualities were kept. V sheds 8 bases and J sheds 0 bases, leaving 8 bases between their ends. From the cysteine up to the phenylalanine, the CDR3 has a length of 13 residues. This entry keeps only the CDR3 DNA: 39 bases, framed from base 1. CDR1 MNHNY and CDR2 SVGAGI are derived from the germline V gene (reference sequence). This entry belongs to a study of T cell repertoires in cytomegalovirus infection (dated by TCRdb to 2018 to 2020). A note on the overall study: The peptide stimulations were aimed at well-studied HLA-B-restricted epitopes as well as recently identified HLA-C-restricted CMV epitopes, whose presentation resists viral immunomodulation. Donor HLA type was relevant to the analysis, because carriage of CMV infection together with the matching HLA type was indicated by public TCR beta signatures.

Data came from an Illumina HiSeq 1500. In TCRdb, the public reads were trimmed at Q25 with fastp and aligned with MiXCR, with productive beta chains retained. Rows are unified per CDR3 protein, each entry keeping the most common DNA and genes. This sample lists roughly 860,000 distinct CDR3 sequences; over 25% were detected once. The ten most abundant clones make up under 15% of the sample. Overall study outcomes, separate from this receptor: In both this cohort and an independent approximately 350-donor cohort, the cumulative frequency of public TCR beta family members distinguished carriers of CMV infection plus the relevant HLA type. The ex vivo response was dominated by HLA-C-restricted CMV-specific TCR beta clonotypes, which also provided the single most frequent clonotype in two of eight donors.

The sample's treatment or condition label, in plain terms: in vitro stimulation with specific CMV peptide epitopes to enrich CMV-specific T cells. This TCR derives from a human donor in good health (CMV status not recorded). Some clones in this sample may be carry-over from other donors' samples. The material sequenced was cultured CD8+ T cells from PBMCs, taken from culture after CMV antigen stimulation. This sequence uses TRBV6-6 and TRBJ1-5, with the D gene call left open. The CDR3 corresponds to CASCRYSNQPQHF. The DNA is as follows: TGTGCCAGCTGCAGGTATAGCAATCAGCCCCAGCATTTT.